The 20 T cell receptor beta chains presented below share a single source sample, sequenced in a study of cytomegalovirus exposure and HLA in healthy donors. The PCR was carried out with 60 Vbeta primers and 13 Jbeta primers. Produced via immunoSEQ multiplex PCR; TCRdb's table is partial and in-frame only. The sample contains about 140,000 clones, over 65% of which appear only once. Sequencing input: PBMCs. These receptors were taken from a woman in her 30s in good health and CMV-seronegative.

CDR3 in amino acids: CASSLTGDGYTF. The CDR3 region has the DNA TGTGCCAGCAGTCTGACAGGGGACGGCTACACCTTC. The V gene is TRBV27, the J gene TRBJ1-2; 8 nucleotides agree with TRBD1. The CDR3 has 12 amino acids. V dropped 5 bases and J dropped 8; count of bases not matched to a gene: 4. CDR1 MNHEY and CDR2 SMNVEV come from the germline V gene (reference sequence).

The chain combines TRBV10-3 with TRBJ2-7; TRBD1 aligns across 8 bases. J lost 4 bases, V lost 0 bases, and 5 bases had no gene match. From germline, CDR1 is ENHRY and CDR2 SYGVKD. The CDR3 has 15 amino acids. Here the CDR3 DNA reads TGTGCCATCAGTGAGTCCAGACAGGGGAATTACGAGCAGTACGTC. Residues: CAISESRQGNYEQYV.

Details on this clone: The junction and the germline gene differ at one end; a read error may be behind it. The V gene is TRBV7-2, the J gene TRBJ1-1; D unclear. The CDR3 runs 17 residues. Per the germline V gene, CDR1 is SGHTA and CDR2 is FQGNSA. The CDR3 nucleotides are TGTGCCAGCAGCTTAAGGCCAGAGGGATACCACAACAATGAAGCTTTCTTT. It translates to CASSLRPEGYHNNEAFF.

The gene calls are TRBV29-1 and TRBJ1-1; the D is unclear. This CDR3 is built from 11 residues. Germline CDR1 reads SQVTM; CDR2 reads ANQGSEA. The V and J ends lost 5 bases and 4 bases respectively, with 8 bases between them. Here the CDR3 reads CSVRDFTEAFF. The CDR3 DNA reads as TGCAGCGTTCGAGACTTCACTGAAGCTTTCTTT.

A single count supports this clone. The genes are TRBV21-1 and TRBJ2-5; the D call of TRBD1 is as the table states it, not checked on the DNA. TRBV21-1 is assigned pseudogene status. This CDR3 spans 14 amino acids. The CDR3 sequence: CASSIPDSQETQYF. The CDR3 nucleotides are TGTGCCAGCAGCATCCCCGACAGCCAAGAGACCCAGTACTTC.

The chain couples TRBV11-2 to TRBJ2-7; D not resolved. Deletions cut 5 bases from V and 4 bases from J, with 12 bases between. Germline V gene lookup returns CDR1 SGHAT and CDR2 FQNNGV. CDR3 length equals 13 residues. The DNA for the CDR3 is TGTGCCAGCAGCCACGACTTCCGATACGAGCAGTACTTC. This codes for CASSHDFRYEQYF.

This CDR3 reads CASSAQGDGNQPQHF. The CDR3 DNA reads TGTGCCAGCAGTGCACAGGGGGATGGCAATCAGCCCCAGCATTTT. V and J are TRBV6-6 and TRBJ1-5, with 8 bases identical to TRBD1. V lost 5 bases, J lost 2 bases, and 5 bases stayed unmatched. The V gene's germline CDR1 is MNHNY and CDR2 SVGAGI (reference sequence). This CDR3 spans 15 amino acids.

This clone was counted a single time. Here the CDR3 reads CASSRLAFSSYNEQFF. The CDR3, as DNA: TGTGCCAGCAGTCGGCTAGCGTTTAGCTCCTACAATGAGCAGTTCTTC. The chain couples TRBV28 to TRBJ2-1; D is perhaps TRBD2 (6 bases). This CDR3 region has 16 residues. V lost 5 bases, J lost 0 bases, and 14 bases lay in between. The germline CDR1 and CDR2 sequences are MDHEN and SYDVKM.

CDR3 sequence: CASSPGGRGYGYTF. DNA for the CDR3: TGTGCCAGCAGCCCAGGGGGCAGAGGATATGGCTACACCTTC. V is TRBV28 and J is TRBJ1-2, with 8 bases identical to TRBD1. Germline CDR1 MDHEN, CDR2 SYDVKM. The CDR3 has 14 residues. J gave up 5 bases and V 6 bases, and 8 bases lay outside the gene matches.

This chain joins TRBV7-6 and TRBJ2-3; 9 bases line up with TRBD2. Germline CDR1 reads SGHVS; CDR2 reads FNYEAQ. The CDR3 covers 16 residues. V trimming: 4 bases; J trimming: 7 bases; junction bases outside the gene matches: 12. The CDR3 here is CASSSLGERGDNTQYF. DNA of the CDR3: TGTGCCAGCAGCTCCCTTGGGGAGCGGGGGGATAATACGCAGTATTTT.

The chain recombines TRBV9 with TRBJ2-3; 8 bases are a match to TRBD1. Trimming cost V 3 bases and J 5 bases; bases outside gene matches: 11. The germline CDR1 and CDR2 sequences are SGDLS and YYNGEE. This CDR3 is 16 amino acids long. The DNA of the CDR3 is TGTGCCAGCAGCGGTGGATCAGGGGGCGCGGAAGATACGCAGTATTTT. It yields the protein CASSGGSGGAEDTQYF.

The V and J genes are TRBV4-2 and TRBJ2-3; 7 positions match TRBD2. Germline loops: CDR1 LGHNA, CDR2 YNFKEQ. The CDR3 is 16 amino acids. J gave up 5 bases and V 1 base, and 9 bases lay outside the gene matches. The CDR3 loop reads CASSQVAGQTRDTQYF. CDR3 bases: TGTGCCAGCAGCCAAGTAGCGGGCCAAACCAGAGATACGCAGTATTTT.

The CDR3 sequence: CASSSLAGGTGELFF. The CDR3 nucleotides are TGTGCCAGCAGTTCACTAGCGGGAGGAACCGGGGAGCTGTTTTTT. This rearrangement joins TRBV28 to TRBJ2-2, with TRBD2 matching over 12 bases. CDR3 length equals 15 residues. V shed 4 bases, J shed 5 bases, and the junction held 2 bases outside the gene matches. The germline V gene encodes CDR1 MDHEN and CDR2 SYDVKM.

This chain joins TRBV6-1 and TRBJ2-5; no firm D call. The J call is doubtful: the DNA matches TRBJ2-7 better. Germline assignment: CDR1 MNHNS and CDR2 SASEGT. CDR3 length equals 14 residues. Here the CDR3 reads CASSFLTATYEQYF. The DNA for the CDR3 is TGTGCCAGCAGTTTTCTTACAGCTACCTACGAGCAGTACTTC.

The chain is built from TRBV29-1 and TRBJ1-2; 7 bases are shared with TRBD1. Unmatched junction bases numbered 8, after V lost 6 bases and J lost 7 bases. The CDR3 length is 12 residues. Germline values: CDR1 SQVTM, CDR2 ANQGSEA. The CDR3 coding sequence is TGCAGCGTCGCCGGGACAGACGTTGGCTACACCTTC. As protein: CSVAGTDVGYTF.

The chain carries TRBV28 and TRBJ2-7, with TRBD1 matching over 7 bases. The V segment lost 3 bases and the J segment 2 bases; nucleotides outside the gene matches: 4. Germline CDR1 reads MDHEN; CDR2 reads SYDVKM. The CDR3 has 14 amino acids. The CDR3 nucleotides read TGTGCCAGCAGTTTTGGGACAGACCCCTACGAGCAGTACGTC. This translates into CASSFGTDPYEQYV.

V gene TRBV19 combines with J gene TRBJ2-2, with a tentative D call TRBD2 (6 bases). Germline CDR1 and CDR2: LNHDA and SQIVND (reference sequence). The CDR3 is 14 residues long. Trimming removed 5 bases at V and 3 bases at J, with 10 bases between. The CDR3 nucleotides read TGTGCCAGTAGTCAGCCGGGAGACACCGGGGAGCTGTTTTTT. Translation gives CASSQPGDTGELFF.

The CDR3 coding sequence is TGCAGCGTTGGGGGACTAGCGGAGCAGTTCTTC. This sequence encodes CSVGGLAEQFF. The genes are TRBV29-1 and TRBJ2-1; 10 nucleotides agree with TRBD2. CDR3 length equals 11 residues. The V gene end was trimmed by 4 bases and the J gene end by 10 bases; junction bases not matched to a gene: 1. Germline-derived CDR1 and CDR2 are SQVTM and ANQGSEA.

The chain carries TRBV6-5 and TRBJ1-1; D unresolved. Germline V gives CDR1 MNHEY, CDR2 SVGAGI. V shed 6 bases and J shed 4 bases, with 18 bases lying between them. CDR3 length equals 15 residues. The CDR3 is CASRSSTVRVTEAFF. CDR3 nucleotide sequence: TGTGCCAGCAGAAGCTCCACGGTTCGGGTCACTGAAGCTTTCTTT.

The rearrangement joins TRBV28 to TRBJ2-1, with 11 bases that match TRBD2. This CDR3 contains 18 residues. J lost 0 bases, V lost 4 bases, and 8 bases had no gene match. Looked up from germline, CDR1 is MDHEN and CDR2 is SYDVKM. The CDR3 bases are TGTGCCAGCAGTTGGGCTAGCGGGAGGAGAAGCTCCTACAATGAGCAGTTCTTC. Its protein product is CASSWASGRRSSYNEQFF.